The present entry profiles one T cell receptor beta chain with its context. Authors' data handling: Nucleated cell number was recorded as an estimate derived from reference gene primer amplification. Clones were sequenced by immunoSEQ multiplex PCR, and TCRdb holds only the in-frame ones, with some missing. V and J calls plus clone size are reproduced from that table; the DNA served to infer D and trimming. Among 75,000 to 90,000 clones listed, about 93% were seen once. These data come from a study of blood T cell repertoires in COVID-19. J lost 9 bases, V lost 4 bases, and 11 bases had no gene match. Per germline, CDR1 LGHDT and CDR2 YNNKEL (reference sequence). CDR3 size: 15 residues.

The chain employs TRBV3-1 (or the pseudogene TRBV3-2) and TRBJ2-5; TRBD2 matches at 10 bases. The clonotype originates from a human donor in a cohort sampled during active COVID-19. The specimen was peripheral blood. The CDR3 DNA reads as TGTGCCAGCAGCCGAGATGGGACTAGCGCTGGCCCCCAGTACTTC. Translation: CASSRDGTSAGPQYF.